These T cell receptor beta chains were read from a single sample in a study of CD8 T cells in Susac syndrome. MiXCR was run by TCRdb on the immunoSEQ multiplex PCR reads, yielding one entry per CDR3 protein. The table lists about 23,000 distinct CDR3 sequences, just over 90% of them singletons, with 0.55% to 0.75% in the top ten. Sequencing used CD8+ T cells from PBMCs. The receptors come from a human donor with Susac syndrome. The CDR3 runs from the conserved cysteine through the conserved F or W. Fields, in order: V gene, J gene, D gene, CDR3 length, CDR3 DNA, CDR3 protein. The D gene is left open where the match is weak.

v_gene: TRBV7-9; j_gene: TRBJ2-5; d_gene: NA; len: 14; CDR3nt: TGTGCCAGCACCCAAGAGTCTCTAGAAAAGACCCAGTACTTC; CDR3aa: CASTQESLEKTQYF
v_gene: TRBV28; j_gene: TRBJ2-3; d_gene: NA; len: 15; CDR3nt: TGTGCCAGCAGTCTGGGACTCATCAGCACAGATACGCAGTATTTT; CDR3aa: CASSLGLISTDTQYF
v_gene: TRBV6-2/TRBV6-3; j_gene: TRBJ1-1; d_gene: NA; len: 15; CDR3nt: TGTGCCAGCAGACCCCGTGGGAGCGGTGCCACTGAAGCTTTCTTT; CDR3aa: CASRPRGSGATEAFF
v_gene: TRBV4-1; j_gene: TRBJ2-5; d_gene: TRBD2; len: 17; CDR3nt: TGCGCCAGCAGCCAAGGGGAATTAGCGGGGGGGCAAGAGACCCAGTACTTC; CDR3aa: CASSQGELAGGQETQYF
v_gene: TRBV7-6; j_gene: TRBJ2-1; d_gene: NA; len: 13; CDR3nt: TGTGCCAGCAGCCCACCTCGGCGGTCGGAGCAGTTCTTC; CDR3aa: CASSPPRRSEQFF
v_gene: TRBV14; j_gene: TRBJ2-7; d_gene: TRBD1; len: 16; CDR3nt: TGTGCCAGCAGCCAAAGGGCGGGACAGGGTTATAGGGAGCAGTACTTC; CDR3aa: CASSQRAGQGYREQYF
v_gene: TRBV23-1; j_gene: TRBJ1-4; d_gene: TRBD1; len: 16; CDR3nt: TGCGCCAGCAGTCAGTCGACAGGGCAGGCTAATGAAAAACTGTTTTTT; CDR3aa: CASSQSTGQANEKLFF
v_gene: TRBV7-9; j_gene: TRBJ1-5; d_gene: NA; len: 15; CDR3nt: TGTGCCAGCAGCGAATCTACCCCTCCCAATCAGCCCCAGCATTTT; CDR3aa: CASSESTPPNQPQHF
v_gene: TRBV14; j_gene: TRBJ2-1; d_gene: NA; len: 13; CDR3nt: TGTGCCAGCAGCCAAGATTATTGGGATGAGCAGTTCTTC; CDR3aa: CASSQDYWDEQFF
v_gene: TRBV28; j_gene: TRBJ1-2; d_gene: TRBD1; len: 16; CDR3nt: TGTGCCAGCAGATTGACAGGGGAAGGAGTTGTGTATGGCTACACCTTC; CDR3aa: CASRLTGEGVVYGYTF
v_gene: TRBV27; j_gene: TRBJ2-3; d_gene: TRBD2; len: 16; CDR3nt: TGTGCCAGCAGTTTAATGCGGGGGGGCACCACAGATACGCAGTATTTT; CDR3aa: CASSLMRGGTTDTQYF
v_gene: TRBV6-4; j_gene: TRBJ2-1; d_gene: TRBD2; len: 15; CDR3nt: TGTGCCAGCAGACGACTAGCGGGGGGGCCAAATGAGCAGTTCTTC; CDR3aa: CASRRLAGGPNEQFF
v_gene: TRBV5-1; j_gene: TRBJ2-5; d_gene: TRBD2; len: 17; CDR3nt: TGCGCCAGCAGCTTTCGACTAGCGGGGGGGCGTCAAGAGACCCAGTACTTC; CDR3aa: CASSFRLAGGRQETQYF
v_gene: TRBV24-1; j_gene: TRBJ2-1; d_gene: TRBD1; len: 13; CDR3nt: TGTGCCTCTCTCTCTTTGACAGGGGCCGGGCAGTTCTTC; CDR3aa: CASLSLTGAGQFF
v_gene: TRBV20-1; j_gene: TRBJ1-2; d_gene: TRBD1; len: 16; CDR3nt: TGCAGTGCTAGAGATCCTGACAGGGGATCAGCGTATGGCTACACCTTC; CDR3aa: CSARDPDRGSAYGYTF